This TCR beta chain was documented in a study of cytomegalovirus exposure and HLA in healthy donors. Study context: Among roughly 180 million T cells, an earlier analysis found 95 million to 140 million unique TCR beta sequences.

This CDR3 is built from 14 residues. Trimming left V 9 bases short and J 1 base short, with 15 bases between. Germline V gene sequence: CDR1 LNHDA, CDR2 SQIVND (reference sequence). Findings and caveats of the study: Only CMV serostatus was available as immune exposure information. Most subjects had HLA-A and HLA-B alleles reportedly predicted accurately by TCR beta sequences.

As regards this clone: The antigen remains unidentified.

The PCR used 60 Vbeta and 13 Jbeta primers. This table comes from immunoSEQ multiplex PCR, and its TCRdb copy is limited to in-frame clones, with some not included. Listed are some 130,000 clones; under 2% falls within the top ten. The chain carries TRBV19 and TRBJ1-1, with D unclear. What was sequenced was PBMCs. The TCR sequence derives from a man between 18 and 29 years old in good health and CMV-seronegative. This CDR3 is CASLPPRRNTEAFF. The CDR3 DNA reads TGTGCCAGCTTACCGCCCAGAAGGAACACTGAAGCTTTCTTT.